The 30 T cell receptor beta chains below come from one sample, sequenced in a study of cytomegalovirus exposure and HLA in healthy donors. With 60 Vbeta and 13 Jbeta primers, the PCR was carried out. The table came from immunoSEQ multiplex PCR; TCRdb's copy has only in-frame clones and leaves some out. The table records about 40,000 clones, 86% of them present only once. Sequenced sample: PBMCs. The receptors originated from a woman in her thirties or forties in good health and CMV-seropositive.

V and J are TRBV28 and TRBJ1-2; D may be TRBD1 (6 bases). Germline values: CDR1 MDHEN, CDR2 SYDVKM. Trimming stripped 6 bases from V and 5 bases from J, with 22 bases between. The length of the CDR3 is 16 residues. CDR3 in DNA: TGTGCCAGCAGCCGGCTCGCGGAAGGGGGTTTGTATGGCTACACCTTC. It codes for CASSRLAEGGLYGYTF.

The rearrangement links TRBV2 to TRBJ1-5; 10 bases line up with TRBD1. Losses at the gene ends were 6 bases for V and 1 base for J; bases not matched to a gene: 3. CDR1 is SNHLY, CDR2 FYNNEI, per germline. The CDR3 extends over 15 amino acids. The CDR3 protein is CASRGQGSSNQPQHF. The CDR3, as DNA: TGTGCCAGCAGGGGACAGGGGTCGAGCAATCAGCCCCAGCATTTT.

The sample holds one count of this clone. The CDR3 DNA sequence: TGTGCCTGGAGTGTGTCCCCCGGGGGCTATGGCTACACCTTC. Its protein is CAWSVSPGGYGYTF. The V call is TRBV30, the J call TRBJ1-2; maybe TRBD1 (5 bases). The V end was cut by 0 bases, the J end by 4 bases, with 12 bases between. There are 14 residues in the CDR3. CDR1 and CDR2 (germline): GTSNPN, SVGIG (reference sequence).

The chain links TRBV7-6 to TRBJ1-1; no reliable D call. There are 12 residues in the CDR3. Between the trimmed V and J ends, which lost 1 base and 6 bases, there was a span of 6 bases. The germline CDR1 and CDR2 sequences are SGHVS and FNYEAQ. The CDR3 DNA is TGTGCCAGCAGCTTAGGGCAGGCTGAAGCTTTCTTT. Its protein product is CASSLGQAEAFF.

The chain has TRBV5-1 and TRBJ2-5; 8 positions match TRBD1. The CDR3 covers 14 residues. Germline CDR1 SGHRS, CDR2 YFSETQ. The V gene end was trimmed by 3 bases and the J gene end by 4 bases; junction bases not matched to a gene: 5. In nucleotides, the CDR3 is TGCGCCAGCAGCTACGGACAGGGCACAGAGACCCAGTACTTC. Encoded protein: CASSYGQGTETQYF.

This chain connects TRBV10-1 to TRBJ2-3, with TRBD1 as a possible D gene (5 bases). V lost 0 bases, J lost 0 bases, and 10 bases lay in between. The germline V gene encodes CDR1 WNHNN and CDR2 SYGVQD (reference sequence). This CDR3 is 16 amino acids long. CDR3: CASSESPGYSTDTQYF. The CDR3 DNA follows: TGCGCCAGCAGTGAGTCCCCAGGGTATAGCACAGATACGCAGTATTTT.

The gene calls are TRBV5-1 and TRBJ2-3; D perhaps matches TRBD2 (5 bases). CDR1 is SGHRS and CDR2 is YFSETQ in the germline V gene. V shed 3 bases and J shed 2 bases, with 22 bases lying between them. The CDR3 length is 18 residues. The CDR3 DNA follows: TGCGCCAGCAGCTCCCTGGGGAGCCGCCGTAATTACACAGATACGCAGTATTTT. It translates to CASSSLGSRRNYTDTQYF.

This clone was seen a single time. This chain uses TRBV6-5 with TRBJ1-2, with D uncertain. The CDR3 totals 10 residues. CDR1 and CDR2 from the germline V gene are MNHEY and SVGAGI. Trimming took 8 bases from V and 8 from J, leaving 9 bases between them. Here the CDR3 reads CASFSLGYTF. The CDR3 region has the DNA TGTGCCAGCTTTTCTTTGGGCTACACCTTC.

Written as DNA, the CDR3 is TGTGCCATCAGCAAACAGGGAAGCTATGGCTACACCTTC. This sequence encodes CAISKQGSYGYTF. The rearrangement joins TRBV10-3 to TRBJ1-2; the D gene is possibly TRBD1 (6 bases). The V gene's germline CDR1 is ENHRY and CDR2 SYGVKD. The CDR3 is 13 residues long. The V end was cut by 6 bases, the J end by 4 bases, with 12 bases between.

V is TRBV7-2 and J is TRBJ1-1; TRBD1 matches at 7 bases. After removal of 1 base from V and 4 bases from J, the junction contained 15 bases not matched to a gene. The CDR3 sequence is 18 residues long. In germline, CDR1 is SGHTA, CDR2 FQGNSA. This chain's CDR3 is CASSLGSGANRGATEAFF. The CDR3 nucleotides read TGTGCCAGCAGCTTAGGTTCCGGAGCGAACAGGGGAGCCACTGAAGCTTTCTTT.

The chain joins TRBV9 to TRBJ2-2; D gene uncertain. The germline V gene has CDR1 SGDLS and CDR2 YYNGEE. Trimming shortened V by 3 bases and J by 5 bases, and 11 bases separated the two germline ends. The CDR3 extends over 14 amino acids. Here the CDR3 DNA reads TGTGCCAGCAGCGCCGACCTCGGGACCGGGGAGCTGTTTTTT. Translating gives CASSADLGTGELFF.

The V and J genes are TRBV7-9 and TRBJ2-7, with TRBD1 as a possible D gene (6 bases). Germline CDR1 SEHNR, CDR2 FQNEAQ (reference sequence). This CDR3 is built from 15 residues. Between the trimmed V and J ends, which lost 2 bases and 0 bases, there was a span of 11 bases. The CDR3 loop reads CASSLWDTYSYEQYF. DNA of the CDR3: TGTGCCAGCAGCTTATGGGACACCTACTCCTACGAGCAGTACTTC.

This clone has more than one count but fewer than ten. The V gene is TRBV5-1, the J gene TRBJ2-2, with 9 bases lining up with TRBD2. Germline V gene lookup returns CDR1 SGHRS and CDR2 YFSETQ. CDR3 length equals 17 residues. V lost 4 bases and J lost 6; bases outside the gene matches: 13. The chain's CDR3 is CASSGSTELAGPGELFF. In DNA form, the CDR3 reads TGCGCCAGCAGCGGATCAACGGAACTAGCGGGTCCCGGGGAGCTGTTTTTT.

V is TRBV7-3 and J is TRBJ2-2; D is unresolved. With 1 base removed from V and 1 base from J, the gap between germline ends came to 4 bases. This CDR3 has 14 amino acids. The germline V gene has CDR1 SGHTA and CDR2 FQGTGA. The CDR3 is CASSLSRNTGELFF. Here the CDR3 DNA reads TGTGCCAGCAGCTTAAGTCGGAACACCGGGGAGCTGTTTTTT.

This chain connects TRBV4-3 to TRBJ2-3, with 11 bases identical to TRBD2. V was pared by 0 bases and J by 2 bases, with 7 bases of the junction left unmatched. Germline V gene sequence: CDR1 LGHNA, CDR2 YSLEER. The length of the CDR3 is 18 residues. CDR3 residues: CASSQDLAGGLLTDTQYF. The CDR3 DNA reads as TGCGCCAGCAGCCAAGACCTAGCGGGGGGACTTCTCACAGATACGCAGTATTTT.

The chain recombines TRBV5-1 with TRBJ1-1, with TRBD1 identical over 7 bases. Per the germline V gene, CDR1 is SGHRS and CDR2 is YFSETQ. The V gene end was trimmed by 3 bases and the J gene end by 0 bases; junction bases not matched to a gene: 2. The CDR3 spans 14 residues. The CDR3 DNA is TGCGCCAGCAGCTCAGGACAGGTGAACACTGAAGCTTTCTTT. This translates into CASSSGQVNTEAFF. Variable domain in full (rest from reference TRBV5-1 and TRBJ1-1): KAGVTQTPRYLIKTRGQQVTLSCSPISGHRSVSWYQQTPGQGLQFLFEYFSETQRNKGNFPGRFSGRQFSNSRSEMNVSTLELGDSALYLCASSSGQVNTEAFFGQGTRLTVV.

This clone was counted between two and nine times. The J gene is TRBJ2-3, the V gene TRBV7-6, with 12 bases aligning to TRBD2. Germline-derived CDR1 and CDR2 are SGHVS and FNYEAQ. CDR3 length equals 16 residues. J gave up 1 base and V 5 bases, and 4 bases lay outside the gene matches. The CDR3 here is CASSPRTSGGTDTQYF. CDR3 in DNA: TGTGCCAGCAGCCCACGGACTAGCGGGGGCACAGATACGCAGTATTTT.

A few counts support this clone. The CDR3 DNA reads TGTGCCAGCAGCTTAACGGGGACAGGGGGAAGCAATCAGCCCCAGCATTTT. It translates to CASSLTGTGGSNQPQHF. The chain combines TRBV7-3 with TRBJ1-5, with 11 bases fitting TRBD1. V was clipped by 0 bases and J by 1 base; unmatched bases: 2. The CDR3 has 17 residues. Per germline, CDR1 SGHTA and CDR2 FQGTGA. Full variable domain (rest looked up from reference TRBV7-3 and TRBJ1-5): GAGVSQTPSNKVTEKGKYVELRCDPISGHTALYWYRQSLGQGPEFLIYFQGTGAADDSGLPNDRFFAVRPEGSVSTLKIQRTERGDSAVYLCASSLTGTGGSNQPQHFGDGTRLSIL.

J is TRBJ2-2 and V is TRBV7-9, with a weak D call TRBD1 (5 bases). The V end lost 5 bases, the J end lost 5 bases, and 6 bases lay between the germline ends. Germline CDR1 is SEHNR and CDR2 is FQNEAQ (reference sequence). CDR3 length equals 12 residues. The DNA of the CDR3 is TGTGCCAGCAGCAAGGGGACCGGGGAGCTGTTTTTT. This translates into CASSKGTGELFF.

The genes are TRBV7-2 and TRBJ2-2; tentative D call: TRBD1 (7 bases). CDR1 is SGHTA, CDR2 FQGNSA, per germline. The CDR3 extends over 17 amino acids. Trimming stripped 2 bases from V and 5 bases from J, with 18 bases between. The CDR3, as DNA: TGTGCCAGCAGCTTACAACGCAGCCAGGGGGGTACCGGGGAGCTGTTTTTT. It encodes CASSLQRSQGGTGELFF.

Comments on this clone: Mismatch with germline at one junction end may stem from a read error. The J gene is TRBJ2-7, the V gene TRBV7-9; D not certain. The germline V gene has CDR1 SEHNR and CDR2 FQNEAQ (reference sequence). This CDR3 is built from 12 residues. The CDR3 nucleotides read TGTTCCAGCAGCAAACATCCCTACGAGCAGTACTTC. It translates to CSSSKHPYEQYF.

This chain connects TRBV7-9 to TRBJ2-2; possible D gene TRBD1, 5 bases. Germline V gene data show CDR1 as SEHNR and CDR2 as FQNEAQ (reference sequence). This CDR3 is built from 15 residues. Trimming took off 0 bases at V and 0 bases at J, with 5 bases between the two ends. DNA of the CDR3: TGTGCCAGCAGCTTAGCAGGGGCGAACACCGGGGAGCTGTTTTTT. Translating gives CASSLAGANTGELFF.

V usage is TRBV11-2 and J usage is TRBJ2-5, with D unresolved. With the DNA end fitting TRBJ2-7 better, the J assignment may be wrong. Germline V CDR1 and CDR2: SGHAT, FQNNGV. The CDR3 covers 14 residues. The chain's CDR3 is CASSSLRRRSEQYF. CDR3 bases: TGTGCCAGCAGCTCCCTACGACGGCGAAGCGAGCAGTACTTC.

The gene calls are TRBV6-4 and TRBJ2-5; perhaps TRBD2 as D (6 bases). The assigned J gene may be wrong: the sequence end matches TRBJ2-7 better. Germline V gene lookup returns CDR1 MRHNA and CDR2 SNTAGT. This CDR3 has 13 residues. The CDR3 region is CASSEEGFYEQYF. CDR3 sequence (DNA): TGTGCCAGCAGTGAGGAGGGCTTCTACGAGCAGTACTTC.

The chain couples TRBV4-2 to TRBJ2-3; 10 bases line up with TRBD2. The CDR3 loop spans 16 amino acids. CDR1 and CDR2 from the germline V gene are LGHNA and YNFKEQ. V gave up 1 base and J gave up 5 bases; unmatched junction bases: 6. CDR3 protein: CASSQASGGAGDTQYF. CDR3 bases: TGTGCCAGCAGCCAAGCGAGCGGGGGGGCGGGAGATACGCAGTATTTT.

This chain links TRBV11-2 with TRBJ1-2; TRBD1 agrees at 11 bases. J lost 4 bases, V lost 1 base, and 2 bases had no gene match. The CDR3 has 15 residues. Per germline, CDR1 SGHAT and CDR2 FQNNGV. CDR3 in amino acids: CASSLGDRGSYGYTF. CDR3 nucleotides: TGTGCCAGCAGCTTAGGGGACAGGGGGAGCTATGGCTACACCTTC. Based on the CDR3 plus reference TRBV11-2 and TRBJ1-2, the full variable domain is EAGVAQSPRYKIIEKRQSVAFWCNPISGHATLYWYQQILGQGPKLLIQFQNNGVVDDSQLPKDRFSAERLKGVDSTLKIQPAKLEDSAVYLCASSLGDRGSYGYTFGSGTRLTVV.

The V and J genes are TRBV5-1 and TRBJ2-3; tentatively, D is TRBD2 (5 bases). With 1 base removed from V and 0 bases from J, the gap between germline ends came to 9 bases. This CDR3 is built from 15 residues. Germline loops: CDR1 SGHRS, CDR2 YFSETQ. Written as DNA, the CDR3 is TGCGCCAGCAGCTTGTTTCGGGGAAGCACAGATACGCAGTATTTT. Translated, it gives CASSLFRGSTDTQYF.

This chain uses TRBV4-3 with TRBJ2-3, with 10 bases aligning to TRBD2. The CDR3 is 15 residues long. Germline V lookup: CDR1 LGHNA, CDR2 YSLEER. V lost 3 bases to trimming and J lost 4 bases; unmatched junction nucleotides: 4. CDR3 nucleotide sequence: TGCGCCAGCAGCCAGGGGACTAGCGTTTCAGATACGCAGTATTTT. It specifies CASSQGTSVSDTQYF.

The V and J genes are TRBV2 and TRBJ2-3, with TRBD2 identical over 15 bases. This CDR3 has 17 residues. Germline V gives CDR1 SNHLY, CDR2 FYNNEI. The V segment lost 7 bases and the J segment 4 bases; nucleotides outside the gene matches: 9. Here the CDR3 reads CASTAGTSGGKADTQYF. CDR3 DNA: TGTGCCAGCACCGCCGGGACTAGCGGGGGGAAGGCAGATACGCAGTATTTT.

This rearrangement joins TRBV7-8 to TRBJ2-7; TRBD1 agrees at 7 bases. CDR1 is SGHVS, CDR2 FQNEAQ, per germline. V shed 5 bases, J shed 2 bases, and the junction held 9 bases outside the gene matches. This CDR3 spans 15 amino acids. CDR3 sequence (DNA): TGTGCCAGCAGCCTGAGACAGGGCCCGGCCTACGAGCAGTACTTC. It yields the protein CASSLRQGPAYEQYF.